This T cell receptor (beta chain) emerged from a study of cytomegalovirus exposure and HLA in healthy donors. At the level of the study: Early released data had approximately 86 million unique TCRs, all coming from HLA-typed donors. In terms of ancestry, the Caucasian-associated cluster contained about four fifths of the approximately 430 genotyped donors.

Trimming shortened V by 0 bases and J by 2 bases, and 12 bases separated the two germline ends. This CDR3 contains 15 residues. CDR1 and CDR2 (germline): SGDLS, YYNGEE. PCR used 60 Vbeta primers and 13 Jbeta primers. TCRdb keeps only in-frame clones here, not all; method: immunoSEQ multiplex PCR. This repertoire shows some 110,000 clones, around 72% found once; its top ten account for approximately 2.2%. Study-level points and caveats: In a later analysis, TCR beta V- and J-gene trimming was associated with a missense DCLRE1C variant. In an earlier analysis, most TCR beta V segments were productive about 87% or about 30% of the time.

This clone came up once. Its antigen is still unknown. The TCR was taken from a man aged 25-45 years in good health and CMV-seronegative. The source material was PBMCs. The genes are TRBV9 and TRBJ2-7, with D unresolved. The CDR3 DNA reads TGTGCCAGCAGCGTAGATGAGAACCCAACCTACGAGCAGTACTTC. This translates into CASSVDENPTYEQYF.